These T cell receptor beta chains were read from a single sample in a study of OX40 agonist ivuxolimab in advanced cancers. This table comes from immunoSEQ multiplex PCR, and its TCRdb copy is limited to in-frame clones, with some not included. The sample lists 75,000 to 90,000 clones; 70% to 85% were seen once. The sample in question was CD4+ or CD8+ T cells sorted from blood, obtained in a trial of the OX40 agonist ivuxolimab. The receptors were gathered from an adult with an advanced solid tumor such as melanoma, head and neck, liver or kidney cancer. Each CDR3 is given with its conserved first and last residue. The order of the fields is clone size, V gene, CDR3 protein. Size is stated for part of the rows, as once, few or many counts, or as a class when the clone is expanded.

few	TRBV11-2	CASSRQDYYGYTF
-	TRBV5-6	CASSLGNSYEQYF
-	TRBV30	CAWSEGPRTGELFF
many	TRBV9	CASSGRTGGASEAFF
-	TRBV7-3	CASSLRGREGTEAFF
-	TRBV11-2	CASSLSDRKILYGYTF
once	TRBV30	CAWTQWEGTYEQYF
-	TRBV6-5	CASSSDGPTNEKLFF
-	TRBV18	CASSPLRGTGSEGYTF
-	TRBV11-3	CASSLGGRNTEAFF
-	TRBV5-1	CASSKQDRGTLGGYTF
-	TRBV6-5	CASSYSETKNTEAFF
-	TRBV29-1	CSVGREGNIQYF
once	TRBV16	CASSLMGSGSGNTIYF
-	TRBV29-1	CSVGGQVNTEAFF
-	TRBV2	CASSLGQSSGQYF
-	TRBV19	CASSPGQGGTQYF
-	TRBV5-1	CASSLAAGLQETQYF
-	TRBV5-1	CASSSARQGHYGYTF
few	TRBV30	CAWSYRGSTEAFF
-	TRBV6-5	CASSYSAGAYEQYF
-	TRBV6-5	CASTLHLAGEQYF
-	TRBV6-5	CASSYSGGPNEKLFF
-	TRBV6-5	CASSPGGTPNSPLHF
-	TRBV4-2	CASSQENRGRYVGTEAFF
-	TRBV6-1	CASSNRQGPYEQYF
medium-sized	TRBV27	CASSLYGTNLNYGYTF
-	TRBV19	CASQHPDRAGELFF
-	TRBV6-5	CASSYSTVMNTEAFF
-	TRBV11-1	CASSSTREMGPYEQYF
-	TRBV2	CASTGQANTEAFF
once	TRBV4-2	CASSLLAEKLFF
-	TRBV4-2	CASSQDDTGGAFGYTF
-	TRBV10-3	CAIRPGQNTGELFF
-	TRBV30	CAWSGGRNQPQHF
-	TRBV6-5	CASSSSGGGYTF
once	TRBV18	CASSPAGGFYEQYF
-	TRBV27	CASSSTSGSRLGTQYF
-	TRBV27	CASSFWDTDTQYF
once	TRBV5-1	CASSLAGARGYTF
-	TRBV4-3	CASSQESGSNYEQYF
-	TRBV5-1	CASSFGTANEKLFF
-	TRBV19	CASSIAVGGNSPLHF
-	TRBV19	CASSIFSGGYNEQFF
few	TRBV6-1	CASSAGQWSPLHF
-	TRBV19	CASSIDVSYEQYF
-	TRBV4-3	CASSRARQGLNYGYTF
-	TRBV6-5	CASSYFGTNPYEQYF
-	TRBV10-3	CASQTENLGQPQHF
-	TRBV7-2	CASSSRGGAGYGYTF
-	TRBV7-2	CASSLTPAGTETQYF
once	TRBV6-5	CASRRTAGGNQPQHF
-	TRBV11-3	CASSLRPGSGNSPLHF
-	TRBV7-2	CASSLAAGQGLNTIYF
-	TRBV6-1	CASSIGISYEQYF